Listed here are 14 T cell receptor beta chains from one sample, sequenced in a study of shared clonotypes between healthy human individuals. Clones were read by immunoSEQ multiplex PCR, and TCRdb kept only the in-frame ones, dropping some. There are about 1.5 million clones in the sample; 95% to 99% occur only once, and about 0.4% lies in the top ten. Sequenced material: naive CD4+ T cells sorted from blood. Subset here: CD45RA+ positively selected. Receptor source: a man aged 25 to 40 in good health.

V and J are TRBV28 and TRBJ1-1, with TRBD1 as a possible D gene (5 bases). CDR1 MDHEN and CDR2 SYDVKM come from the germline V gene. The length of the CDR3 is 13 residues. V lost 7 bases to trimming and J lost 0 bases, with 9 bases between them. The CDR3 region is CASTGTMNTEAFF. As DNA, the CDR3 is TGTGCCAGCACAGGGACTATGAACACTGAAGCTTTCTTT. Using reference TRBV28 and TRBJ1-1 for the parts outside the CDR3, the full variable domain is DVKVTQSSRYLVKRTGEKVFLECVQDMDHENMFWYRQDPGLGLRLIYFSYDVKMKEKGDIPEGYSVSREKKERFSLILESASTNQTSMYLCASTGTMNTEAFFGQGTRLTVV.

In regard to this clone: Other DNA sequences from this sample encode an identical CDR3 as well. This rearrangement joins TRBV28 to TRBJ2-7; D may be TRBD1 (6 bases). This CDR3 region has 12 residues. The V gene lost 6 bases and the J gene lost 3 bases, with 9 bases spanning the gap. The germline V gene encodes CDR1 MDHEN and CDR2 SYDVKM. CDR3 nucleotide sequence: TGTGCCAGCAGGTTAGGGGGCTACGAGCAGTACTTC. Protein sequence: CASRLGGYEQYF.

This clone was seen just once. The chain uses TRBV30 and TRBJ2-1; 9 bases are shared with TRBD2. J gave up 8 bases and V 3 bases, and 5 bases lay outside the gene matches. Germline V CDR1 and CDR2: GTSNPN, SVGIG (reference sequence). The length of the CDR3 is 13 residues. The CDR3 loop is CAWRLAGSYEQFF. CDR3 DNA: TGTGCCTGGAGACTAGCGGGTTCCTATGAGCAGTTCTTC. Drawing the rest from reference TRBV30 and TRBJ2-1, the complete variable domain is SQTIHQWPATLVQPVGSPLSLECTVEGTSNPNLYWYRQAAGRGLQLLFYSVGIGQISSEVPQNLSASRPQDRQFILSSKKLLLSDSGFYLCAWRLAGSYEQFFGPGTRLTVL.

The chain links TRBV14 to TRBJ2-7; tentatively, D is TRBD1 (6 bases). CDR1 and CDR2 (germline): SGHDN, FVKESK. V was trimmed by 4 bases and J by 9 bases, leaving 19 bases between them. The CDR3 has 14 residues. The CDR3 coding sequence is TGTGCCAGCAGCCCGCCTGCACAGGGTAAGGGGCAGTACTTC. Its protein product is CASSPPAQGKGQYF.

J is TRBJ2-7 and V is TRBV30; 8 nucleotides line up with TRBD1. CDR1 is GTSNPN and CDR2 is SVGIG in the germline V gene (reference sequence). This CDR3 contains 15 residues. With 0 bases clipped from V and 5 bases from J, the junction kept 9 bases outside the gene matches. CDR3 nucleotide sequence: TGTGCCTGGAGTGTACCGGACAGGGAAAAAAACGAGCAGTACTTC. Protein: CAWSVPDREKNEQYF.

This sequence joins TRBV2 and TRBJ2-7, with 9 bases that match TRBD1. Germline CDR1 and CDR2: SNHLY and FYNNEI. The CDR3 has 14 amino acids. V was clipped by 4 bases and J by 5 bases; unmatched bases: 6. CDR3 sequence: CASSGTGEGNEQYF. CDR3 bases: TGTGCCAGCAGTGGGACAGGGGAAGGGAACGAGCAGTACTTC.

This clone was seen once. The V call is TRBV7-2, the J call TRBJ2-1, with 10 bases aligning to TRBD2. This CDR3 region has 16 residues. Germline CDR1 reads SGHTA; CDR2 reads FQGNSA. V lost 1 base, J lost 9 bases, and 9 bases stayed unmatched. CDR3 in amino acids: CASSLVGAGGITEQFF. For the CDR3, the DNA is TGTGCCAGCAGCTTAGTGGGAGCGGGGGGGATTACTGAGCAGTTCTTC.

This chain uses TRBV4-1 with TRBJ2-6, with 12 bases lining up with TRBD1. Losses at the gene ends were 2 bases for V and 0 bases for J; bases not matched to a gene: 5. The CDR3 loop spans 19 amino acids. The germline gives CDR1 MGHRA, CDR2 YSYEKL. The CDR3 loop is CASSQRDRGRFSGANVLTF. The CDR3 bases are TGCGCCAGCAGCCAAAGGGACAGGGGGCGCTTCTCTGGGGCCAACGTCCTGACTTTC.

The J gene is TRBJ2-7, the V gene TRBV7-2, with TRBD2 matching over 13 bases. V trimming: 4 bases; J trimming: 5 bases; junction bases outside the gene matches: 2. The CDR3 length is 14 residues. Germline assignment: CDR1 SGHTA and CDR2 FQGNSA. The CDR3 DNA is TGTGCCAGCAGCTGGACTAGCGGGAGACACGAGCAGTACTTC. As protein: CASSWTSGRHEQYF.

Points on this clone: The sample contains more than one DNA sequence encoding this CDR3. This chain connects TRBV18 to TRBJ2-5, with D perhaps TRBD2 (5 bases). V lost 0 bases to trimming and J lost 4 bases, with 9 bases between them. The CDR3 covers 14 residues. Germline CDR1 and CDR2: KGHSH and LQKENI. The CDR3 loop is CASSPPTSRETQYF. In DNA form, the CDR3 reads TGTGCCAGCTCACCACCAACTAGTAGAGAGACCCAGTACTTC. The full variable domain, in which reference TRBV18 and TRBJ2-5 provide the parts outside the CDR3, is NAGVMQNPRHLVRRRGQEARLRCSPMKGHSHVYWYRQLPEEGLKFMVYLQKENIIDESGMPKERFSAEFPKEGPSILRIQQVVRGDSAAYFCASSPPTSRETQYFGPGTRLLVL.

The rearrangement uses TRBV25-1 and TRBJ2-1; 7 bases are a match to TRBD1. The junction had 0 bases not matched to a gene; V was cut back by 3 bases and J by 1 base. Per germline, CDR1 MGHDK and CDR2 SYGVNS. This CDR3 region has 14 residues. The CDR3 protein is CASSETGSYNEQFF. The CDR3 DNA sequence: TGTGCCAGCAGTGAGACAGGGTCCTACAATGAGCAGTTCTTC.

This clone was observed a single time. The J gene is TRBJ2-4, the V gene TRBV6-1; no reliable D call. Trimming took off 0 bases at V and 3 bases at J, with 9 bases between the two ends. The CDR3 has 15 amino acids. Germline V gene lookup returns CDR1 MNHNS and CDR2 SASEGT. For the CDR3, the DNA is TGTGCCAGCAGTGAAGCGTCTCTGGGCAAAAACATTCAGTACTTC. Protein: CASSEASLGKNIQYF.

The chain links TRBV7-6 to TRBJ1-5; the D gene is possibly TRBD1 (5 bases). The CDR3 spans 14 residues. Germline V CDR1 and CDR2: SGHVS, FNYEAQ. With 5 bases removed from V and 4 bases from J, the gap between germline ends came to 12 bases. CDR3 region: CASSPAGGNQPQHF. Here the CDR3 DNA reads TGTGCCAGCAGCCCAGCCGGGGGGAATCAGCCCCAGCATTTT.

The gene calls are TRBV7-8 and TRBJ2-5; 9 positions agree with TRBD2. The germline V gene encodes CDR1 SGHVS and CDR2 FQNEAQ. After removal of 5 bases from V and 0 bases from J, the junction contained 4 bases not matched to a gene. CDR3 size: 15 residues. CDR3 loop: CASSPSGGYQETQYF. DNA of the CDR3: TGTGCCAGCAGCCCCAGCGGGGGGTACCAAGAGACCCAGTACTTC.